This T cell receptor beta chain came from a study of OX40 agonist ivuxolimab in advanced cancers. Regarding the complete study: Ivuxolimab was an agonistic, fully human IgG2 monoclonal antibody directed against OX40 (CD134), a costimulatory receptor. Intravenous ivuxolimab was administered to patients every 2 weeks at six dose levels: 0.01, 0.1, 0.3, 1.5, 3 and 10 mg/kg. Of the approximately 50 dose-escalation patients, hepatocellular carcinoma was present in around 20, melanoma in roughly 15, renal cell carcinoma in 9 and head and neck cancer in 9. A male proportion of almost 85% and a mean age of around 60 years, ranging from 23 to 79, were recorded for the dose-escalation cohort. Patients were allowed to have had prior anti-PD-1, anti-PD-L1 or anti-CTLA-4 therapy, and 40% of the dose-escalation patients had previously received checkpoint inhibitors. Partial responses were achieved by three dose-escalation patients, of whom one had hepatocellular carcinoma and two had cutaneous melanoma. Peripheral TCRbeta sequencing aimed to test whether ivuxolimab altered TCR sequence diversity and caused clonal T-cell expansion. The paper reports the monotherapy dose-escalation portion (N = 52 patients) of the phase I ivuxolimab trial. The study at large found these results: Which antigens the clonally expanded peripheral T cells were specific for was not determined. After ivuxolimab, CD8+ T cells had more expanded clones than CD4+ T cells on average. In partial responders in the 0.1-3.0 mg/kg groups, normalized peripheral clonal expansion was found to be among the lowest, especially among CD8+ T cells. Low levels of normalized T-cell clonal expansion were also shown by some nonresponding patients. At doses of 0.1 to 3.0 mg/kg, clonal expansion of both CD4+ and CD8+ blood T cells was observed from baseline to week 6.

The trial excluded patients who had a history of autoimmune disease or were on systemic immunosuppression. Peripheral blood for TCR sequencing was drawn from every dose cohort at baseline, at cycle 4 day 1 and at cycle 7 day 1. The samples were taken from a phase I, first-in-human, multicenter, open-label dose-escalation trial of ivuxolimab. Adults with locally advanced or metastatic melanoma, renal cell, hepatocellular, or head and neck squamous cell carcinoma were enrolled in the trial. Before TCR sequencing, CD4+ T cells and CD8+ T cells were sorted from peripheral blood as separate populations. Of note for this clone: Its specific antigen is unknown. Base qualities are missing; no much larger clone stands one base away.

Genomic DNA was isolated from the sorted cells so that the TCRbeta CDR3 region could be sequenced. The immunoSEQ Assay was used to sequence the TCRbeta CDR3 regions. Imported from immuneACCESS, the table was reduced by TCRdb to in-frame sequences with V and J called. These copies leave out some clones; in studies compared against another copy, an unresolved V gene accounts for under half, and the cause of the remainder is not known. In all, the sample holds around 140,000 clones, and roughly 91% of those were seen once. Together, the top ten hold approximately 1% of the sample. Per the germline V gene, MGHRA is the CDR1 and YSYEKL is the CDR2. Deletion took 5 bases off V and 3 bases off J, with a span of 11 bases between the germline ends. The CDR3 numbers 14 residues from cysteine through phenylalanine. Kept here is only the CDR3 DNA, which spans 42 bases and is read in frame from base 1.

The rearranged chain carries TRBV4-1 and TRBJ1-5, with TRBD1 tentatively as D gene (5 bases match). This sequence originates from an adult with an advanced solid tumor such as melanoma, head and neck, liver or kidney cancer. The sequencing here drew on CD4+ or CD8+ T cells sorted from blood, taken in a trial of the OX40 agonist ivuxolimab. The nucleotide sequence is given as TGCGCCAGCAGCGGTAGACAGACCAATCAGCCCCAGCATTTT. This sequence encodes CASSGRQTNQPQHF.